This T cell receptor beta chain was profiled in a study of blood T cell repertoires in COVID-19. Deletions cut 2 bases from V and 2 bases from J, with 11 bases between. CDR1 and CDR2 (germline): SGHTA, FQGNSA. This CDR3 is built from 15 residues. The table came from immunoSEQ multiplex PCR; TCRdb's copy has only in-frame clones and leaves some out. The profile shows about 59,000 clones, more than 75% of them singletons. Sequencing input: peripheral blood. The origin of this receptor is a man in his sixties with acute or convalescent COVID-19. The chain recombines TRBV7-2 with TRBJ2-3; D may be TRBD1 (5 bases). CDR3 bases: TGTGCCAGCAGCTTAACGGCAGGGCCCACAGATACGCAGTATTTT. Protein sequence: CASSLTAGPTDTQYF.